These 8 T cell receptor beta chains were sequenced from one sample in a study of CD8+ T cells in alopecia areata. It was cDNA, reverse transcribed from extracted RNA, that served as the sequencing template. Generated by immunoSEQ multiplex PCR, the TCRdb table keeps only in-frame clones and is missing some. The sample includes more than 95,000 clones, around 50% of them seen just once. Material for sequencing was NKG2D-low CD8+ T cells sorted from blood. The source of these receptors is a human donor with alopecia areata.

The chain has TRBV30 and TRBJ2-1, with no clear D. The CDR3 is made up of 13 amino acids. With 0 bases removed from V and 7 bases from J, the gap between germline ends came to 10 bases. Per germline, CDR1 GTSNPN and CDR2 SVGIG (reference sequence). CDR3 in amino acids: CAWSVGIWNEQFF. DNA of the CDR3: TGTGCCTGGAGTGTGGGGATCTGGAATGAGCAGTTCTTC. Supplemented by reference TRBV30 and TRBJ2-1, the full variable domain reads SQTIHQWPATLVQPVGSPLSLECTVEGTSNPNLYWYRQAAGRGLQLLFYSVGIGQISSEVPQNLSASRPQDRQFILSSKKLLLSDSGFYLCAWSVGIWNEQFFGPGTRLTVL.

The chain carries TRBV28 and TRBJ2-5; 8 bases are a match to TRBD2. J gave up 4 bases and V 10 bases, and 17 bases lay outside the gene matches. The CDR3 loop spans 16 amino acids. Germline V gene data show CDR1 as MDHEN and CDR2 as SYDVKM. As DNA, the CDR3 is TGTGCCACCGCGGGAGGTCAGCGGGAGTTCCCAGAGACCCAGTACTTC. This translates into CATAGGQREFPETQYF.

The chain uses TRBV4-3 and TRBJ2-7, with D possibly being TRBD1 (5 bases). The CDR3 extends over 17 amino acids. The V gene lost 0 bases and the J gene lost 2 bases, with 17 bases spanning the gap. Germline V gene sequence: CDR1 LGHNA, CDR2 YSLEER. This CDR3 is CASSQDRVGQIPYEQYF. The CDR3 DNA reads as TGCGCCAGCAGCCAAGACCGGGTGGGGCAGATCCCCTACGAGCAGTACTTC.

This clone was recorded only once. The genes are TRBV29-1 and TRBJ1-1, with no clear D. The CDR3 is 15 amino acids. V lost 1 base and J 4 bases, leaving 16 bases between the germline ends. CDR1 and CDR2 from the germline V gene are SQVTM and ANQGSEA. CDR3 bases: TGCAGCGTTGAAGGGGGAGATCTGGCGGGCACTGAAGCTTTCTTT. Protein product: CSVEGGDLAGTEAFF.

This chain links TRBV29-1 with TRBJ1-6, with D unclear. The CDR3 spans 13 residues. The V gene lost 7 bases and the J gene lost 10 bases, with 17 bases spanning the gap. Germline loops: CDR1 SQVTM, CDR2 ANQGSEA. This CDR3 reads CSAQAGGKSPLHF. Written as DNA, the CDR3 is TGCAGCGCCCAGGCGGGCGGAAAGTCACCCCTCCACTTT.

This clone was counted a few times. The genes are TRBV30 and TRBJ2-2; tentatively, D is TRBD1 (5 bases). Germline V gene data show CDR1 as GTSNPN and CDR2 as SVGIG (reference sequence). This CDR3 contains 14 residues. V was pared by 0 bases and J by 6 bases, with 11 bases between. The CDR3 DNA reads as TGTGCCTGGAGTGTACCATGGGGCGCCGGGGAGCTGTTTTTT. This gives the protein CAWSVPWGAGELFF. Complete variable domain (other parts from reference TRBV30 and TRBJ2-2): SQTIHQWPATLVQPVGSPLSLECTVEGTSNPNLYWYRQAAGRGLQLLFYSVGIGQISSEVPQNLSASRPQDRQFILSSKKLLLSDSGFYLCAWSVPWGAGELFFGEGSRLTVL.

CDR3 bases: TGTGCCTGGAGTGCCCGGGCCCCAGAGGAGCCCCAGCATTTT. The encoded protein is CAWSARAPEEPQHF. The chain couples TRBV30 to TRBJ1-5; D is undetermined. The germline gives CDR1 GTSNPN, CDR2 SVGIG (reference sequence). This CDR3 region has 14 residues. V lost 1 base to trimming and J lost 8 bases, with 15 bases between them.

Turning to this clone: The same CDR3 can be traced to other DNA sequences in this sample. This chain joins TRBV29-1 and TRBJ2-1; D call uncertain. V lost 3 bases to trimming and J lost 2 bases, with 5 bases between them. CDR1 is SQVTM, CDR2 ANQGSEA, per germline. This CDR3 spans 12 amino acids. CDR3 in DNA: TGCAGCGTTGAGGCAGCCTACAATGAGCAGTTCTTC. Residues: CSVEAAYNEQFF.